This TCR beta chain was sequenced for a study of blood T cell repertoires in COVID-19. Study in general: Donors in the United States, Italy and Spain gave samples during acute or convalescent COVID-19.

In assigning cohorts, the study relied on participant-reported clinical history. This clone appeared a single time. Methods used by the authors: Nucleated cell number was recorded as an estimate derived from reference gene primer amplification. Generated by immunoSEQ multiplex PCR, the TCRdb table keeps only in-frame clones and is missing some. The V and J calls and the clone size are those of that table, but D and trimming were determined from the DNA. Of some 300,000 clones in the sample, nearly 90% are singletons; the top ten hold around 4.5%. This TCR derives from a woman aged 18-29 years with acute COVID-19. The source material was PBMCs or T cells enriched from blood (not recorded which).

The CDR3 nucleotides read TGTGCTAGTGGTTTGGGAATACAAGGGGGTGAAGCTTTCTTT. This encodes CASGLGIQGGEAFF. J is TRBJ1-1 and V is TRBV12-5, with D perhaps matching TRBD1 (6 bases). CDR1 is LGHNT, CDR2 FRNRAP, per germline. V gave up 1 base and J gave up 7 bases, with 13 bases separating them. CDR3 length equals 14 residues.